The 5 T cell receptor beta chains presented below share a single source sample, sequenced in a study of T cells in Graves' hyperthyroidism and ophthalmopathy. What was amplified from RNA transcripts were TCR beta CDR3 regions. The HTBI primer set served for first-round RT-PCR of the TCR CDR3. MiXCR, run by TCRdb on the multiplex PCR reads, gives a single entry per CDR3 protein. The sample holds fewer than 450,000 distinct CDR3 sequences, about a sixth seen once. The sequencing input was blood. The receptors shown here come from a woman in her thirties with Graves' hyperthyroidism that later progressed to Graves' ophthalmopathy.

In its sample, this clonotype was seen many times. The rearrangement joins TRBV11-2 to TRBJ1-5; D call uncertain. This CDR3 has 13 residues. Trimming shortened V by 0 bases and J by 6 bases, and 6 bases separated the two germline ends. Germline V CDR1 and CDR2: SGHAT, FQNNGV. The CDR3 is CASSLEAAQPQHF. In nucleotides, the CDR3 is TGTGCCAGCAGCTTAGAAGCGGCTCAGCCCCAGCATTTT.

Many counts were recorded for this clonotype. The J gene is TRBJ1-1, the V gene TRBV27, with 7 bases aligning to TRBD1. CDR3 size: 14 residues. Germline V gives CDR1 MNHEY, CDR2 SMNVEV (reference sequence). Unmatched junction bases numbered 8, after V lost 5 bases and J lost 5 bases. The CDR3 region has the DNA TGTGCCAGCAGTACCGGGACAGTGCTGACTGAAGCTTTCTTT. It translates to CASSTGTVLTEAFF.

This clonotype was detected many times. The chain combines TRBV20-1 with TRBJ2-1, with 8 bases fitting TRBD1. Germline lookup yields CDR1 DFQATT and CDR2 SNEGSKA (reference sequence). The CDR3 extends over 19 amino acids. V was clipped by 6 bases and J by 1 base; unmatched bases: 20. In DNA, the CDR3 is TGCAGTGCCCCACCCCCAGGGGGCGGATTTAGACGTTCCTACAATGAGCAGTTCTTC. Its protein product is CSAPPPGGGFRRSYNEQFF.

V is TRBV5-1 and J is TRBJ1-1; 7 bases are a match to TRBD1. Germline assignment: CDR1 SGHRS and CDR2 YFSETQ. This CDR3 has 16 amino acids. Trimming took 4 bases from V and 3 from J; bases not matched to a gene: 12. Written as DNA, the CDR3 is TGCGCCAGCAGCCCACCGAGACAGGGAGTGGACACTGAAGCTTTCTTT. Translation gives CASSPPRQGVDTEAFF.

The gene calls are TRBV6-5 and TRBJ2-7; D might be TRBD1 (5 bases). V lost 0 bases and J lost 5, with 8 bases in between. Looked up from germline, CDR1 is MNHEY and CDR2 is SVGAGI. The CDR3 is made up of 13 amino acids. Here the CDR3 reads CASSYSPGNEQYV. CDR3 sequence (DNA): TGTGCCAGCAGTTACTCGCCAGGGAACGAGCAGTACGTC.